What follows is one TCR beta chain and its context. The data were obtained in a study of cytomegalovirus exposure and HLA in healthy donors. It was with 60 Vbeta and 13 Jbeta primers that the PCR ran. Assay: immunoSEQ multiplex PCR; the TCRdb copy retains only in-frame clones and omits some. The data hold 90,000 to 95,000 clones, with just over 75% observed a single time. The TCR comes from a man between 25 and 39 years old in good health and CMV-seronegative. The source material was PBMCs.

CDR3 region: CASSLLDSSSYEQYF. The CDR3 DNA reads as TGTGCCAGCAGTTTGCTAGACTCTTCCTCCTACGAGCAGTACTTC. The J gene is TRBJ2-7, the V gene TRBV27; D not certain. Trimming took off 3 bases at V and 0 bases at J, with 12 bases between the two ends. This CDR3 spans 15 amino acids. In germline, CDR1 is MNHEY, CDR2 SMNVEV (reference sequence).